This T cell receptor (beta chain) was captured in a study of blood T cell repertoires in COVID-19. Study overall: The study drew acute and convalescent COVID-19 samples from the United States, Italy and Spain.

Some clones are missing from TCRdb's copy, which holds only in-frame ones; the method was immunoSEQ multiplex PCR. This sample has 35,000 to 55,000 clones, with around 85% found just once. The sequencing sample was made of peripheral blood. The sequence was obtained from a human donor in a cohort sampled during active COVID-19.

The CDR3 reads CASSLSPLFEQFF. CDR3 nucleotides: TGTGCCAGCAGTCTAAGTCCCCTATTTGAGCAGTTCTTC. This chain joins TRBV12-3 or TRBV12-4 and TRBJ2-1; D gene ambiguous. This CDR3 is built from 13 residues. V gave up 5 bases and J gave up 9 bases, with 14 bases separating them.